Listed here are 13 T cell receptor beta chains from one sample, sequenced in a study of long-term antiretroviral therapy in people with HIV. Version v3.0 of the immunoSEQ assay was performed at survey level. Produced via immunoSEQ multiplex PCR; TCRdb's table is partial and in-frame only. The sample has tens of thousands of clones; more than 70% are singletons. The starting material was unsorted PBMCs, obtained 1.3 years after starting antiretroviral therapy. Every receptor here comes from a man in his 60s with HIV.

The rearrangement links TRBV7-2 to TRBJ2-3; possibly TRBD1 or TRBD2 for D (7 bases each). The CDR3 extends over 18 amino acids. Trimming cost V 5 bases and J 6 bases, with 27 bases left between them. Germline V CDR1 and CDR2: SGHTA, FQGNSA. The CDR3 reads CASSLFGLGRGLSDTQYF. The CDR3 region has the DNA TGTGCCAGCAGCCTCTTTGGGTTGGGGAGGGGGCTTTCCGATACGCAGTATTTT.

The J gene is TRBJ2-5, the V gene TRBV5-1, with 9 bases aligning to TRBD1. V trimming: 4 bases; J trimming: 4 bases; junction bases outside the gene matches: 2. The germline V gene has CDR1 SGHRS and CDR2 YFSETQ. CDR3 length: 13 residues. The CDR3 is CASSRDRAETQYF. The CDR3 coding sequence is TGCGCCAGCAGCCGGGACAGGGCAGAGACCCAGTACTTC.

The rearrangement links TRBV12-5 to TRBJ1-1, with a possible D match to TRBD1 (6 bases). Trimming removed 7 bases at V and 1 base at J, with 13 bases between. The germline V gene has CDR1 LGHNT and CDR2 FRNRAP. The CDR3 consists of 14 residues. The CDR3 spells CASALGGANTEAFF. The CDR3 nucleotides are TGTGCTAGTGCCCTAGGGGGTGCGAACACTGAAGCTTTCTTT.

The rearrangement uses TRBV5-6 and TRBJ1-2; TRBD1 agrees at 7 bases. CDR1 and CDR2 (germline): SGHDT, YYEEEE. The CDR3 loop spans 15 amino acids. After removal of 7 bases from V and 3 bases from J, the junction contained 12 bases not matched to a gene. The CDR3 coding sequence is TGTGCCAGCGCCTCGTGGACAGGAAATGACTATGGCTACACCTTC. Its protein product is CASASWTGNDYGYTF.

The chain has TRBV5-6 and TRBJ2-1; no clear D. CDR1 and CDR2 from the germline V gene are SGHDT and YYEEEE. V was pared by 2 bases and J by 6 bases, with 15 bases between. The CDR3 consists of 15 residues. CDR3 region: CASSFRAYASNEQFF. CDR3 sequence (DNA): TGTGCCAGCAGCTTCCGGGCCTACGCTAGCAATGAGCAGTTCTTC.

The genes are TRBV7-8 and TRBJ2-5; D ambiguous. The CDR3 sequence is 12 residues long. V dropped 0 bases and J dropped 5 bases, with 4 bases sitting between them. The germline CDR1 and CDR2 sequences are SGHVS and FQNEAQ. In DNA form, the CDR3 reads TGTGCCAGCAGCTTAGCGGTGGAGACCCAGTACTTC. Its translation is CASSLAVETQYF.

The chain joins TRBV10-1 to TRBJ2-5; 7 nucleotides match TRBD2. CDR3 size: 14 residues. The germline V gene encodes CDR1 WNHNN and CDR2 SYGVQD (reference sequence). V trimming: 2 bases; J trimming: 7 bases; junction bases outside the gene matches: 7. CDR3 region: CASSETSAYGTQYF. In DNA, the CDR3 is TGCGCCAGCAGTGAGACTAGCGCATACGGGACCCAGTACTTC.

The J gene is TRBJ1-3, the V gene TRBV5-1; D gene ambiguous. Trimming left V 3 bases short and J 2 bases short, with 9 bases between. CDR1 is SGHRS, CDR2 YFSETQ, per germline. The CDR3 is made up of 14 amino acids. The CDR3 sequence is CASSSQAPGNTIYF. The CDR3 bases are TGCGCCAGCAGCTCGCAGGCTCCTGGAAACACCATATATTTT.

The chain links TRBV5-4 to TRBJ2-1; TRBD1 aligns across 11 bases. V shed 3 bases and J 8 bases; nucleotides not matched to a gene: 7. Germline assignment: CDR1 SGHNT and CDR2 YYREEE (reference sequence). The CDR3 length is 15 residues. CDR3 DNA sequence: TGTGCCAGCAGCTCCGGGACAGGGGGTCAACATGAGCAGTTCTTC. Translation gives CASSSGTGGQHEQFF.

The chain combines TRBV6-6 with TRBJ2-1, with D perhaps being TRBD1 or TRBD2 (5 bases each). Per the germline V gene, CDR1 is MNHNY and CDR2 is SVGAGI (reference sequence). Trimming pared 4 bases from V and 2 bases from J, leaving 9 bases between. This CDR3 region has 14 residues. The DNA of the CDR3 is TGTGCCAGCAGTTCGGGGACGCCCTACAATGAGCAGTTCTTC. Its translation: CASSSGTPYNEQFF.

This chain uses TRBV6-6 with TRBJ1-2; a weak D match, TRBD1 (6 bases). Trimming left V 4 bases short and J 2 bases short, with 17 bases between. The CDR3 is 16 amino acids. Germline CDR1 reads MNHNY; CDR2 reads SVGAGI (reference sequence). This chain's CDR3 is CASSSPPGTLNYGYTF. The DNA for the CDR3 is TGTGCCAGCAGTTCCCCGCCCGGGACACTGAACTATGGCTACACCTTC.

V gene TRBV11-2 combines with J gene TRBJ2-5; D not resolved. CDR3 size: 15 residues. Trimming left V 0 bases short and J 2 bases short, with 10 bases between. CDR1 SGHAT and CDR2 FQNNGV come from the germline V gene. Here the CDR3 DNA reads TGTGCCAGCAGCTTAGAATTCCAATTACAAGAGACCCAGTACTTC. This gives the protein CASSLEFQLQETQYF.

V and J are TRBV19 and TRBJ2-7; D is undetermined. The V end was cut by 7 bases, the J end by 3 bases, with 7 bases between. This CDR3 has 11 residues. Germline V gives CDR1 LNHDA, CDR2 SQIVND (reference sequence). The DNA of the CDR3 is TGTGCCAGTAAGGGATACTACGAGCAGTACTTC. It encodes CASKGYYEQYF. Together with reference TRBV19 and TRBJ2-7, the CDR3 gives the full variable domain: DGGITQSPKYLFRKEGQNVTLSCEQNLNHDAMYWYRQDPGQGLRLIYYSQIVNDFQKGDIAEGYSVSREKKESFPLTVTSAQKNPTAFYLCASKGYYEQYFGPGTRLTVT.